This T cell receptor (beta chain) originates from a study of cytomegalovirus exposure and HLA in healthy donors. Study details: Of about 390 genotyped donors, 75% to 90% grouped in the Caucasian-associated ancestry cluster. Study-wide results and limits: Rare TCR sequences predominated, though certain public TCRs were found in many donors.

The primer mix had 60 Vbeta and 13 Jbeta primers. Assay: immunoSEQ multiplex PCR; the TCRdb copy retains only in-frame clones and omits some. This sample has around 70,000 clones, with 60% to 80% found just once. Of note for this clone: As yet, its antigen is unknown.

V dropped 6 bases and J dropped 8 bases, with 13 bases sitting between them. Germline V CDR1 and CDR2: SQVTM, ANQGSEA. The CDR3 spans 11 residues. Material for sequencing was PBMCs. This receptor was obtained from a girl aged 5 to 17 in good health and CMV-seropositive. The chain links TRBV29-1 to TRBJ1-2, with unresolved D. CDR3 nucleotides: TGCAGCGTGGAGGGCCCGCGGGGCTACACCTTC. It translates to CSVEGPRGYTF.